One and the same sample provided the 5 T cell receptor beta chains below, sequenced in a study of post-analysis software for immune sequencing data. Tagging with unique molecular identifiers was a feature of the TCR beta cDNA libraries. Each CDR3 protein is one row after TCRdb ran MiXCR on the PCR reads. The sample yields 150,000 to 200,000 distinct CDR3 sequences, about 34% seen once. The material was blood, obtained after autologous hematopoietic stem cell transplantation. These receptors were taken from a girl aged 10-17 years with multiple sclerosis.

This rearrangement joins TRBV6-5 to TRBJ2-2; 9 bases are shared with TRBD1. This CDR3 is 16 amino acids long. The junction had 7 bases not matched to a gene; V was cut back by 4 bases and J by 4 bases. CDR1 is MNHEY and CDR2 is SVGAGI in the germline V gene. DNA for the CDR3: TGTGCCAGCAGTTCTCCCCCGGGACAGGGCACCGGGGAGCTGTTTTTT. This translates into CASSSPPGQGTGELFF.

A remark on this clonotype: A much larger clone differs by one base, so this may be a read error. This chain links TRBV5-6 with TRBJ2-3; TRBD1 matches at 8 bases. This CDR3 is built from 16 residues. Germline V gives CDR1 SGHDT, CDR2 YYEEEE. Germline trimming cut 4 bases from V and 6 bases from J; bases unmatched to any gene: 13. CDR3 in amino acids: CASSVGPDRDGDTQYF. The CDR3 DNA follows: TGTGCCAGCAGCGTCGGCCCGGACAGGGATGGCGATACGCAGTATTTT. Filled out from reference TRBV5-6 and TRBJ2-3, the complete variable domain reads DAGVTQSPTHLIKTRGQQVTLRCSPKSGHDTVSWYQQALGQGPQFIFQYYEEEERQRGNFPDRFSGHQFPNYSSELNVNALLLGDSALYLCASSVGPDRDGDTQYFGPGTRLTVL.

This rearrangement joins TRBV7-9 to TRBJ1-5; D is uncertain. Trimming took off 2 bases at V and 0 bases at J, with 8 bases between the two ends. CDR1 and CDR2 (germline): SEHNR, FQNEAQ (reference sequence). CDR3 size: 15 residues. The CDR3 region has the DNA TGTGCCAGCAGCTTATACGGAAATAGCAATCAGCCCCAGCATTTT. Encoded protein: CASSLYGNSNQPQHF. The full variable domain, completed using reference TRBV7-9 and TRBJ1-5, is DTGVSQNPRHKITKRGQNVTFRCDPISEHNRLYWYRQTLGQGPEFLTYFQNEAQLEKSRLLSDRFSAERPKGSFSTLEIQRTEQGDSAMYLCASSLYGNSNQPQHFGDGTRLSIL.

The sample holds many counts of this clonotype. This chain connects TRBV4-2 to TRBJ2-7, with D possibly TRBD2 on 6 matching bases. This CDR3 is 15 amino acids long. The germline V gene has CDR1 LGHNA and CDR2 YNFKEQ. V was cut by 4 bases and J by 5 bases, with 18 bases left in between. CDR3 DNA: TGTGCCAGCAGCCCAAAGGTACTAGCCAGGGACGAGCAGTACTTC. It encodes CASSPKVLARDEQYF.

The V call is TRBV6-2 or TRBV6-3, the J call TRBJ2-5; TRBD2 might be the D (6 bases). V lost 6 bases and J lost 0, with 14 bases in between. The CDR3 is 15 residues long. Germline V gene data show CDR1 as MNHEY and CDR2 as SVGEGT. The chain's CDR3 is CASSPKRAHQETQYF. The CDR3 bases are TGTGCCAGCAGCCCCAAGCGGGCCCACCAAGAGACCCAGTACTTC.